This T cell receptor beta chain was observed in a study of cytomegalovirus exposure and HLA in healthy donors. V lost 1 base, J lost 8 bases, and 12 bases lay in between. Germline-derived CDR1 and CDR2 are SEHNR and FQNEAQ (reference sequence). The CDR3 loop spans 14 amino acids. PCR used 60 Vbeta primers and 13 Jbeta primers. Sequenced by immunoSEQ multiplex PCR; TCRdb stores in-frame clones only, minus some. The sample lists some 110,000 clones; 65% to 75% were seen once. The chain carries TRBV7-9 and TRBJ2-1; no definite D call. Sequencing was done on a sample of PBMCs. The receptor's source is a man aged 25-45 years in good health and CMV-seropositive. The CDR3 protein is CASSLVGIGDEQFF. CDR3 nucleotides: TGTGCCAGCAGCTTAGTGGGTATCGGAGATGAGCAGTTCTTC.